These T cell receptor beta chains were read from a single sample in a study of CD8+ T cells in alopecia areata. The assay was immunoSEQ multiplex PCR, and TCRdb's table has in-frame clones only and misses some. The sample lists around 100,000 clones; less than 75% were seen once. The sample was CD8+ T cells sorted from blood, taken at week 24, from a patient treated with tofacitinib. The receptors were gathered from a human donor with alopecia areata. Both conserved end residues are trimmed from each CDR3.

v_gene: TRBV9; CDR3aa: ASSVSSGNSYEQY
v_gene: TRBV7-3; CDR3aa: ASSRTRGSGANVLT
v_gene: TRBV5-6; CDR3aa: ASSYRQGEISFYEQY
v_gene: TRBV27; CDR3aa: ASSFHLGDYEQY
v_gene: TRBV11-1; CDR3aa: ASSLDASYEQY
v_gene: TRBV7-9; CDR3aa: ASSLTDGRNEQY
v_gene: TRBV9; CDR3aa: ASSNSGLGGYT
v_gene: TRBV11-2; CDR3aa: ASSHGMELTMRDYGYT
v_gene: TRBV27; CDR3aa: ASNPVGGNTEAF
v_gene: TRBV6-1; CDR3aa: ASSGRTYEQY